This T cell receptor beta chain was obtained from a study of T cells after yellow fever vaccination. Findings and limits, study-wide: Booster sampling recovered most clones from primary vaccination (approximately 97% CD4, roughly 86% CD8).

The germline V gene encodes CDR1 LGHDT and CDR2 YNNKEL (reference sequence). V shed 6 bases and J 6 bases; nucleotides not matched to a gene: 7. The CDR3 has 15 amino acids. About this clonotype itself: What it binds is not known.

Using its own MiXCR run on the 5' RACE reads, TCRdb lists one record per CDR3 protein. The sample lists hundreds of thousands of distinct CDR3 sequences; about 14% were seen once. This sample comprised PBMCs, obtained on the day of the yellow fever booster vaccination. The TCR comes from a man in his thirties or forties who received the YFV17D yellow fever vaccine. J is TRBJ2-1 and V is TRBV3-1, with TRBD2 identical over 11 bases. The CDR3 DNA is TGTGCCAGCAGATATCTAGCGGGAGGAGGCAATGAGCAGTTCTTC. This codes for CASRYLAGGGNEQFF.